The sequence of this T cell receptor beta chain was determined in a study of persistence of HIV-infected CD4 T cells. The trim removed 0 bases at V and 4 bases at J, leaving 2 bases unmatched. Germline-derived CDR1 and CDR2 are SGHNT and YYREEE (reference sequence). The CDR3 is 15 residues long. This nonspecific control used anti-CD3/anti-CD28 bead stimulation of CD4+ T cells. CD4+ T cells upregulating both CD40 ligand and CD69 were sorted as responding cells. Plasma HIV-1 RNA stayed below 50 copies/mL for at least 4 years. Inclusion required CMV-positive serology and CD4+ counts above 400 cells/uL. Stimulated PBMCs had first been depleted of CD8+ T cells. In regard to this clone: Its antigen is undetermined.

The immunoSEQ assay was version 4, run in survey mode. TCRdb's table, derived via immunoSEQ multiplex PCR, lists solely in-frame clones and lacks some. Altogether 40,000 to 55,000 clones are present, 85% to 90% being singletons, with the ten largest covering around 3.4%. This chain connects TRBV5-4 to TRBJ1-4, with TRBD1 matching over 8 bases. This clonotype was obtained from an adult woman with HIV who was CMV-seropositive. The sample was CD4+ T cells sorted from PBMCs after roughly 17-hour stimulation, taken from a patient who received antiretroviral therapy. The CDR3: CASSLGTGSNEKLFF. CDR3 coding DNA: TGTGCCAGCAGCTTGGGGACAGGGAGTAATGAAAAACTGTTTTTT.